This TCR beta chain derives from a study of cytomegalovirus exposure and HLA in healthy donors. Overall study findings and caveats: Donor immune exposure was known only as CMV serostatus. Sequencing probably produced one cluster of sequence variants that were highly shared.

The CDR3 totals 16 residues. Note on this clone: What it binds is unknown.

PCR involved 60 Vbeta and 13 Jbeta primers. Clones were sequenced by immunoSEQ multiplex PCR, and TCRdb holds only the in-frame ones, with some missing. Of some 150,000 clones in the sample, roughly 80% were seen once. This receptor was identified in a woman aged 18 to 35 in good health and CMV-seronegative. The rearrangement uses TRBV21-1 and TRBJ2-4; the table assigns TRBD1, which was not confirmed against the DNA. TRBV21-1 is deemed a pseudogene. Sequencing was performed on PBMCs. The CDR3 loop is CASSPGGSLAKNIQYF. CDR3 coding DNA: TGTGCCAGCAGCCCAGGGGGGAGCCTAGCCAAAAACATTCAGTACTTC.